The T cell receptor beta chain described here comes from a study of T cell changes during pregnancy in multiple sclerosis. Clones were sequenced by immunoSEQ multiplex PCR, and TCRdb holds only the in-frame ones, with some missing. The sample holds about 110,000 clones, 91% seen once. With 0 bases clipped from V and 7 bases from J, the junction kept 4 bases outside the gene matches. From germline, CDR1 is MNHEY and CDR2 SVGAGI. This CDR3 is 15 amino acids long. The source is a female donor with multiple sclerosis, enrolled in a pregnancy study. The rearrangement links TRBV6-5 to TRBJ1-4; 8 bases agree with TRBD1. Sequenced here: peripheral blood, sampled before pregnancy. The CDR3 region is CASSYSTGGGEKLFF. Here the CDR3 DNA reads TGTGCCAGCAGTTACTCTACAGGGGGAGGTGAAAAACTGTTTTTT.